The clone carrying this T cell receptor beta chain was counted once. Antigen unknown. This CDR3 has 20 amino acids. V dropped 4 bases and J dropped 0; count of bases not matched to a gene: 10. Germline V gene data show CDR1 as LGHDT and CDR2 as YNNKEL (reference sequence). This sample was taken from a study of T cell responses to AZD1222 COVID-19 vaccine. Libraries were prepared by immunoSEQ multiplex PCR; TCRdb keeps only in-frame clonotypes and omits some of them. The sample lists some 150,000 clones, 94% occurring once. Study-wide results and caveats: Of the AZD1222 recipients, only 5 or 6 were seropositive at baseline. Sampling that yielded the repertoires occurred only after the peak T cell response. Nearly half of spike-specific TCRs reportedly target variant regions that are unmutated in the B.1.351 and B.1.1.7 variants.

This chain joins TRBV3-1 (or the pseudogene TRBV3-2) and TRBJ2-4, with TRBD2 matching over 15 bases. The TCR sequence derives from an adult in good health. This sample comprised peripheral blood, obtained on day 0 of AZD1222 vaccination. The CDR3 loop reads CASSRRPGTSGGLAKNIQYF. DNA of the CDR3: TGTGCCAGCAGCCGACGCCCCGGGACTAGCGGGGGGTTAGCCAAAAACATTCAGTACTTC.